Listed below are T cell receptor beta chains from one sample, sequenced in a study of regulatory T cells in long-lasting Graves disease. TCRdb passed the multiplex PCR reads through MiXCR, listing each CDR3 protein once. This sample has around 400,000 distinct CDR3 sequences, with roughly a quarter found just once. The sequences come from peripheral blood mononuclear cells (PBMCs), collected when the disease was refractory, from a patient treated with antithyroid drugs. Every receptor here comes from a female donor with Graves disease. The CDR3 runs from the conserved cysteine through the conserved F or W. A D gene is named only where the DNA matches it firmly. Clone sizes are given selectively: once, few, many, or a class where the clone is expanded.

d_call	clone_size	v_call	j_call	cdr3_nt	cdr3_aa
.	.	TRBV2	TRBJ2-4	TGTGCCAGCATAGGAAGAGCCAAAAACATTCAGTACTTC	CASIGRAKNIQYF
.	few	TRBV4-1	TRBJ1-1	TGCGCCAGCAGCCAAGTCAAGGGGGGGACTGAAGCTTTCTTT	CASSQVKGGTEAFF
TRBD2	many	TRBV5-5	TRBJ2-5	TGTGCCAGCAGCTTCCTAGCGGGAGTCACAGAGACCCAGTACTTC	CASSFLAGVTETQYF
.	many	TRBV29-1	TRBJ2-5	TGCAGCGTTGAAGTGTGGAAGGCCAACCAAGAGACCCAGTACTTC	CSVEVWKANQETQYF
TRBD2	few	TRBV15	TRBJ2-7	TGTGCCACCAGCAGAGTTTCAGCGGGAGGTTTCAACGAGCAGTACTTC	CATSRVSAGGFNEQYF
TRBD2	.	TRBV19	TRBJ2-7	TGTGCCAGTAGTATCTGGACTAGTAGGCCTTTGAACGAGCAGTACTTC	CASSIWTSRPLNEQYF
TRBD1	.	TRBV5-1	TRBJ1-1	TGCGCCAGCAGCGGGGGGACAGGGACCGTAACTGAAGCTTTCTTT	CASSGGTGTVTEAFF
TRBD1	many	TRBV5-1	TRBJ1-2	TGCGCCAGCAGCTCCCAGGGGGAGAGTAACTATGGCTACACCTTC	CASSSQGESNYGYTF
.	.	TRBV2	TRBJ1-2	TGTGCCAGCAACCGAGGACAGATAGACACCTTC	CASNRGQIDTF
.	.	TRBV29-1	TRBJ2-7	TGCAGCGTTGAAGAGGTGGTCGCCAAAGGCTCTGAGCAGTACTTC	CSVEEVVAKGSEQYF
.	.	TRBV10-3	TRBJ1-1	TGTGCCATCAGTGAGTCGGTCTTTTTTCCAGTCAACACTGAAGCTTTCTTT	CAISESVFFPVNTEAFF
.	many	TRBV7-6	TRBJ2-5	TGTGCCAGCAGCCCAATAGGCTCACCGCTCAAGGAGACCCAGTACTTC	CASSPIGSPLKETQYF
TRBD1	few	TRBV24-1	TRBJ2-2	TGTGCCACCAGTGATACTGGACAGGGAAACACCGGGGAGCTGTTTTTT	CATSDTGQGNTGELFF
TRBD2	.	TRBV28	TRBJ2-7	TGTGCCAGCATCGGGGGGTATAGCTTCCACGAGCAGTACTTC	CASIGGYSFHEQYF
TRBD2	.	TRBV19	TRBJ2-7	TGTGCCAGTAGTATAGGACTAGCGGGAGTCTACGAGCAGTACTTC	CASSIGLAGVYEQYF
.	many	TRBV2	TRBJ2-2	TGTGCCAGCAGTCAGACAGAGTTTGGCGGGGAGCTGTTTTTT	CASSQTEFGGELFF
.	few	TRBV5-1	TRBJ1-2	TGCGCCAGCAGCTTGGGGCCCGGGAGCAGCTATGGCTACACCTTC	CASSLGPGSSYGYTF
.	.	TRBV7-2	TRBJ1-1	TGTGCCAGCAGCTTAGCATGGGCAATGAACACTGAAGCTTTCTTT	CASSLAWAMNTEAFF
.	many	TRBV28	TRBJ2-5	TGTGCCAGCAGTTTATGGTTCTTTGGGGACTCTGAAGGGGAGACCCAGTACTTC	CASSLWFFGDSEGETQYF
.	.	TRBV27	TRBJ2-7	TGTGCCAGCAGTTCTACGAGCGAGCAGTACTTC	CASSSTSEQYF
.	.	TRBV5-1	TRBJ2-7	TGCGCCAGCAGCTTTTACCAAACCTACGAGCAGTACTTC	CASSFYQTYEQYF
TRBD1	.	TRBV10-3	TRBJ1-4	TGTGCCATCAGTCAAGGGGACAGGGCTGATTCTAATGAAAAACTGTTTTTT	CAISQGDRADSNEKLFF
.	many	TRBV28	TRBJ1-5	TGTGCCAGCAGTCCATCTGGCCAGTACAATCAGCCCCAGCATTTT	CASSPSGQYNQPQHF
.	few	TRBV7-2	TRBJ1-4	TGTGCCAGCAAAGTAGACGGAACAACTAATGAAAAACTGTTTTTT	CASKVDGTTNEKLFF
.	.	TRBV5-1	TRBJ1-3	TGCGCCAGCAGTGGGGGGGCTTCTGGAAACACCATATATTTT	CASSGGASGNTIYF
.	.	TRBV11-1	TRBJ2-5	TGTGCCAGCAGATCATCTATCCTGGCGGTCGACGAGGAGACCCAGTACTTC	CASRSSILAVDEETQYF
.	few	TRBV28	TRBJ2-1	TGTGCCACCGGGACGGCCTACAATGAGCAGTTCTTC	CATGTAYNEQFF
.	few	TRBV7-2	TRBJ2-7	TGTGCCAGCAGCCAATGGGAGACAATACAGGGCAACGAGCAGTACTTC	CASSQWETIQGNEQYF
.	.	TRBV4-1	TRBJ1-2	TGCGCCAGCAGCCAAGTCTGGGGAGGGGGCTACACCTTC	CASSQVWGGGYTF
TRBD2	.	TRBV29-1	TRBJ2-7	TGCAGCGTTCTGGGGACTAGCGGAAGTTACGAGCAGTACTTC	CSVLGTSGSYEQYF